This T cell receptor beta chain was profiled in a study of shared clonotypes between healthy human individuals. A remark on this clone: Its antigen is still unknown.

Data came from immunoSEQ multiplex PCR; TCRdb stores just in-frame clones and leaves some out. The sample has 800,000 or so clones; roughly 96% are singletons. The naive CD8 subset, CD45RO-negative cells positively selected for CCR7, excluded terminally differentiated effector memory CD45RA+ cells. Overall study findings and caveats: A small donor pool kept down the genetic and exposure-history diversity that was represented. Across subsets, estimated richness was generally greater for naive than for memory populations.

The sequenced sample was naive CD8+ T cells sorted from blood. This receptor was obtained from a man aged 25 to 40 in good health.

The CDR3 bases are TGTGCCAGCAGTGACAACGTAGCGGGAGACTCCTACAATGAGCAGTTCTTC. As protein: CASSDNVAGDSYNEQFF. The chain has TRBV6-1 and TRBJ2-1; 9 positions agree with TRBD2. Germline CDR1 is MNHNS and CDR2 is SASEGT. The CDR3 extends over 17 amino acids. With 3 bases clipped from V and 0 bases from J, the junction kept 6 bases outside the gene matches.